This TCR beta chain was recovered during a study of cytomegalovirus exposure and HLA in healthy donors (dated by TCRdb to about 2017). About the study as a whole: An earlier analysis of about 530 of the donors reported about 280 Gb of sequence data and approximately 120 million unique TCR beta sequences obtained from roughly 170 million T cells. An early release that covered about 600 HLA-typed donors contained approximately 300 gigabases of sequencing data and 85 million to 100 million unique TCR sequences. Of the approximately 400 genotyped donors, over 65% fell in the genetic ancestry cluster associated with self-reported Caucasian donors. The study aimed to test whether cataloging public T cell receptors could reveal signatures of past pathogen exposure. Using immunosequencing, the study profiled T cell repertoires from about 610 subjects and related those repertoires to cytomegalovirus serostatus. Besides the first cohort of roughly 640 subjects, a separate validation cohort made up of 120 different subjects was used. To predict cytomegalovirus infection status, the study brought together high-throughput TCR immunosequencing, statistical association of individual TCRs with disease status, and machine learning. To study patterns of TCR occurrence, a later analysis re-analyzed previously published TCR beta repertoires from around 660 donors and added high-resolution HLA genotyping. The later analysis used no new phenotypic data to find candidate immune exposures, relying instead on TCR beta sequences and their occurrence across donors. An earlier analysis of nearly 600 of the donors applied high-throughput TCR beta sequencing to assess whether each TCR beta V gene segment acted as functional or pseudogenic. Donor age, sex, ethnicity and CMV serostatus were collected together with the repertoire data. In a later genetic analysis, genome-wide SNP genotypes for about 55% of the roughly 670 donors were used, and that subset was treated as a discovery cohort. Every repertoire in the discovery cohort had been generated on one and the same sequencing platform. HLA typing included class I and class II loci at four-digit resolution. Typing coverage differed by locus: A, B, C, DRB1 and DQB1 were typed in roughly 620-630 donors, DQA1 in about 510, DPA1 in 600 to 610, and DPB1 in 400 to 480. Roughly 5 DR-DQ haplotypes were handled as single units for association and clustering because linkage in the cohort was strong. Among over 350 genotyped donors of the cohort, an average of about 240,000 unique TCR beta nucleotide sequences were sequenced per donor, about a sixth of them non-productive. Beyond this particular receptor, the publication reports: A further reported finding was that TCR beta sequences accurately predicted the HLA-A and HLA-B alleles for most subjects in the first cohort. In an earlier analysis of about 600 of the donors, most TCR beta V segments appeared in productive rearrangements about 90% or about 30% of the time, broadly matching IMGT annotations. Because counts were too low, 15 to 20 rarely observed V segments, including chromosome 9 orphons, were excluded from the earlier analysis of 587 of the donors. In a later analysis, TCR association rates were found to vary across HLA loci, with the most associated TCRs seen for DRB1 alleles and the fewest for HLA-C alleles. A few of the identified cytomegalovirus-associated TCR beta chains were confirmed in vitro to be specific for cytomegalovirus antigens. The classifier was reported to diagnose cytomegalovirus status with high specificity and sensitivity in both the original cohort and the validation cohort. In this cohort, only TCR beta chains were sequenced, and detectable features were limited by the absence of alpha or paired-chain data. It was suggested by the authors that the approach could potentially be generalized to other disease states and immunological phenotypes. Linkage disequilibrium might explain the correlated functional status among segregating V segments, but an unknown experimental factor could not be ruled out. The sequencing pipeline was judged likely to have produced a cluster of highly shared sequence variants as a technical artifact. The study gave a list of 150 to 200 TCR beta chains associated with cytomegalovirus. When HLA alleles, especially DR and DQ, strongly co-occurred, TCR associations were difficult to assign to individual alleles. Because HLA typing was missing for some donors at each locus, association tests included only the typed subset. Compared with equally common non-associated chains, HLA-associated TCR beta chains in a later analysis were more clonally expanded and had lower generation probabilities. While some public TCRs were present in many individuals, most TCR sequences turned up only very rarely across donors. A later genetic analysis reported fewer N-insertions in productive TCRs among donors in an Asian-associated ancestry cluster than the roughly 700-donor mean. Several of the top co-occurrence clusters appeared to be linked to parvovirus B19, influenza, CMV and Epstein-Barr virus, according to a later analysis. Presence/absence analyses assumed roughly uniform sequencing depth across donors, an assumption that may not hold. In a later analysis, around 17,000 TCR beta sequences were associated with specific HLA alleles at a false discovery rate of 0.05. A later genetic analysis associated a missense DCLRE1C variant with V-gene and J-gene trimming of TCR beta chains, and an independent cohort replicated the association. According to a later analysis, most CMV-associated TCR beta chains appeared to be HLA-restricted, and the HLA associations seemed to be driven largely by CMV exposure. CMV serostatus was the only immune exposure information available for the cohort.

As to this clone: What antigen it recognizes has not been identified. Base qualities were left out, and no much larger clone turns up one base away.

The cohort was made up of 650 to 700 healthy bone marrow donors. Cohort members were all nominally healthy when sampled, although unrecorded immune exposures were likely present. The donor was CMV seropositive and was included in the group of 270 or so seropositive cohort members. Every donor gave a peripheral blood sample, and the peripheral blood mononuclear cells from that sample were used for TCR beta sequencing. The Qiagen DNeasy Blood Extraction Kit was used to extract genomic DNA from the blood cell samples. The library relied on the immunoSEQ multiplex PCR assay. For the multiplex PCR, a mixture combining 60 forward primers for TCR Vbeta segments and 13 reverse primers for TCR Jbeta segments was used. A multiplex PCR assay on genomic DNA amplified the CDR3 region of rearranged TCR beta genes. The Illumina HiSeq System was used to sequence the amplified TCR beta libraries as 87-base-pair reads. Per the source publication's procedure: Across the 670 or so repertoires, a later analysis counted roughly 77 million unique TCR beta chains, around 11 million of which were shared by at least two donors. Raw reads were error-corrected and collapsed into unique sequences with a nearest-neighbor algorithm that merged closely related sequences to remove PCR and sequencing errors. V, D and J gene segments were assigned by aligning CDR3 sequences to IMGT reference sequences. For a sequence to be retained, a match of at least six nucleotides was required to both a V gene segment and a J gene segment. Rearrangements were classified as productive when the CDR3 lacked stop codons and remained in frame with V and J, and all other rearrangements were classified as non-productive. CDR3 was defined by IMGT convention, running from the second conserved V-encoded cysteine to the conserved J-encoded phenylalanine. The earlier analysis of 587 of the donors excluded sequences that lacked an unambiguous match to a single V gene segment. An earlier analysis of several hundred of the donors called V segments functional above 56.7% productive rearrangements and segregating when the between-donor standard deviation exceeded 5%. A statistical classification framework was built to diagnose cytomegalovirus status from the catalog of TCR beta chain sequences. In a later analysis, TCR nucleotide sequences were compared against IMGT/GENE-DB human TR gene sequences so that V and J genes could be assigned. The TCRdist pipeline was used in a later analysis to assign CDR3 sequences and most-parsimonious VDJ recombination scenarios. A later analysis defined each TCR beta chain by its CDR3 amino acid sequence plus V-gene family, and excluded reads lacking a unique V-gene family. To address suspected cross-contamination and a sequencing artifact, a later analysis removed 550 to 750 highly shared, low-generation-probability nucleotide sequences. A later analysis calculated a clonal expansion index for each public chain from normalized within-repertoire ranks of inferred template counts. A later analysis computed generation probabilities with a VDJ recombination model fitted to out-of-frame rearrangements, and checked the results against IGoR. Hypergeometric tests were used in a later analysis to score TCR-TCR, TCR-HLA and TCR-CMV co-occurrence, with a repertoire-size bias correction applied to the TCR pairs. False discovery rates were estimated in a later analysis by permuting HLA or CMV assignments 20 times. In a later analysis, co-occurring TCRs were grouped using DBSCAN, and TCRdist sequence similarity was added for clustering within HLA-allele-positive subsets. Co-occurrence clustering excluded repertoires with fewer than 30,000 or more than 120,000 public chains, plus five with anomalous nucleotide sharing. TCRdb holds this immuneACCESS table with in-frame rearrangements only. Some clones are missing; in checked studies, unresolved V genes explain under half, and the rest has no known cause. V, J and clone size were drawn from that table, and D and trimming were deduced from the DNA. For this sample the table gives 100,000 to 150,000 clones, of which about 74% were detected only once. The top ten constitute almost 6% of the sample.

The clonotype originates from a woman aged 50 to 60 in good health and CMV-seropositive. The sequenced material came from PBMCs.

The CDR3 region reads CASSNTGREEQYF. At the DNA level, the sequence is TGTGCCAGTAGTAATACAGGGCGGGAGGAGCAGTACTTC. Here the chain combines TRBV19 and TRBJ2-7; the D segment could be TRBD2, given 7 matching bases. CDR1 and CDR2 (LNHDA, SQIVND) derive from the germline V gene (reference sequence). V loses 4 bases, J loses 7 bases, and the germline ends lie 14 bases apart. The cysteine opens and the phenylalanine closes a CDR3 of 13 amino acids. Just CDR3 DNA is preserved here, 39 bases in frame from base 1.